The 14 T cell receptor beta chains below all came from one sample that was sequenced in a study of post-analysis software for immune sequencing data. Prepared libraries of TCR beta cDNA carried unique molecular identifiers. In TCRdb, the PCR reads were re-called with MiXCR into one record per CDR3 protein. Among more than 450,000 distinct CDR3 sequences listed, 40% to 50% were seen once. Broader study findings: Higher frequency in patients than in controls was seen for about 5 TRBV segments, with TRBV5-6, TRBV5-1 and TRBV20-1 among them.

No antigen has been identified for these receptors. The specimen was blood. The source is a girl between 10 and 17 years old with multiple sclerosis.

This clonotype occurred once. The rearrangement uses TRBV7-9 and TRBJ2-4; TRBD2 agrees at 13 bases. The J call may be mistaken, given a closer DNA end match to TRBJ2-5. CDR3 length: 16 residues. Germline V gene data show CDR1 as SEHNR and CDR2 as FQNEAQ (reference sequence). This chain's CDR3 is CASSLDRTSGSETQYF. For the CDR3, the DNA is TGTGCCAGCAGCCTCGATAGGACTAGCGGGAGTGAGACCCAGTACTTC.

The CDR3 DNA reads TGTGCCAGCAGTCCGGGGACAGGGGGATTTTCAGATACGCAGTATTTT. It specifies CASSPGTGGFSDTQYF. The chain couples TRBV27 to TRBJ2-3; 11 bases are a match to TRBD1. With V trimmed by 5 bases and J by 4 bases, 8 bases remained unmatched. This CDR3 spans 16 amino acids. Looked up from germline, CDR1 is MNHEY and CDR2 is SMNVEV (reference sequence).

The chain joins TRBV10-3 to TRBJ1-6; 9 bases are a match to TRBD1. Germline lookup yields CDR1 ENHRY and CDR2 SYGVKD. This CDR3 is 14 amino acids long. The V segment lost 6 bases and the J segment 6 bases; nucleotides outside the gene matches: 3. The CDR3 DNA sequence: TGTGCCATCAGACCGGGACAGGGTAATTCACCCCTCCACTTT. This sequence encodes CAIRPGQGNSPLHF.

This clonotype was detected only a few times. The chain couples TRBV13 to TRBJ2-6; possibly TRBD2 for D (5 bases). The germline gives CDR1 PRHDT, CDR2 FYEKMQ (reference sequence). The V end was cut by 5 bases, the J end by 2 bases, with 19 bases between. The CDR3 spans 18 residues. CDR3 sequence: CASSTRYSGETGANVLTF. The CDR3 nucleotides are TGTGCCAGCAGCACCCGCTACTCCGGGGAGACTGGGGCCAACGTCCTGACTTTC.

The chain joins TRBV10-3 to TRBJ2-3; possibly TRBD2 for D (7 bases). From germline, CDR1 is ENHRY and CDR2 SYGVKD. There are 13 residues in the CDR3. V lost 7 bases and J 5 bases, leaving 13 bases between the germline ends. Here the CDR3 reads CAIMGGRGDTQYF. CDR3 nucleotide sequence: TGTGCCATCATGGGGGGGCGAGGAGATACGCAGTATTTT.

The rearrangement uses TRBV2 and TRBJ2-7; 8 nucleotides match TRBD1. Trimming took 6 bases from V and 4 from J; bases not matched to a gene: 5. The CDR3 is made up of 13 amino acids. Germline V gene lookup returns CDR1 SNHLY and CDR2 FYNNEI. CDR3 nucleotide sequence: TGTGCCAGCAGAATGGGGACAGGTTACGAGCAGTACTTC. It specifies CASRMGTGYEQYF.

This clonotype was counted a few times. The rearrangement joins TRBV7-8 to TRBJ1-6, with 10 bases matching TRBD1. The CDR3 has 15 amino acids. Germline V gives CDR1 SGHVS, CDR2 FQNEAQ. J gave up 13 bases and V 2 bases, and 8 bases lay outside the gene matches. The CDR3 region is CASSLRGTGAWPLHF. For the CDR3, the DNA is TGTGCCAGCAGCTTACGTGGGACAGGGGCTTGGCCCCTCCACTTT.

This clonotype was seen just once. Given a much more abundant clone one base away, this may be a read error. The genes are TRBV14 and TRBJ2-1; D is perhaps TRBD2 (6 bases). Germline CDR1 and CDR2: SGHDN and FVKESK. The CDR3 length is 14 residues. The CDR3 loop is CTSSQEWSGDEQFF. CDR3 DNA sequence: TGTACCAGCAGCCAAGAGTGGTCGGGGGATGAGCAGTTCTTC. The entire variable domain, with the rest obtained from reference TRBV14 and TRBJ2-1, is as follows: EAGVTQFPSHSVIEKGQTVTLRCDPISGHDNLYWYRRVMGKEIKFLLHFVKESKQDESGMPNNRFLAERTGGTYSTLKVQPAELEDSGVYFCTSSQEWSGDEQFFGPGTRLTVL.

V gene TRBV20-1 combines with J gene TRBJ1-1, with 7 bases aligning to TRBD1. The length of the CDR3 is 13 residues. CDR1 DFQATT and CDR2 SNEGSKA come from the germline V gene (reference sequence). V shed 5 bases and J 7 bases; nucleotides not matched to a gene: 10. In nucleotides, the CDR3 is TGCAGTGCTCAAGCCCGGGACAGCTTTGAAGCTTTCTTT. Translated, it gives CSAQARDSFEAFF.

The V call is TRBV9, the J call TRBJ2-1; tentatively, D is TRBD2 (7 bases). This CDR3 comprises 15 residues. The V gene's germline CDR1 is SGDLS and CDR2 YYNGEE. The V and J ends lost 3 bases and 4 bases respectively, with 14 bases between them. The CDR3 sequence: CASSGGGARYNEQFF. As DNA, the CDR3 is TGTGCCAGCAGCGGGGGGGGGGCCAGGTACAATGAGCAGTTCTTC.

This chain links TRBV12-3 or TRBV12-4 with TRBJ1-2; 7 nucleotides agree with TRBD1. J gave up 0 bases and V 5 bases, and 6 bases lay outside the gene matches. This CDR3 comprises 15 residues. This chain's CDR3 is CASSRGQVTNYGYTF. CDR3 coding DNA: TGTGCCAGCAGTCGAGGACAGGTTACTAACTATGGCTACACCTTC.

The CDR3, as DNA: TGTGCCAGCAGCCAACTTCAGGGGATGGAGGGCTACACCTTC. Residues: CASSQLQGMEGYTF. The chain joins TRBV3-1 to TRBJ1-2; D may be TRBD1 (6 bases). CDR3 length: 14 amino acids. In germline, CDR1 is LGHDT, CDR2 YNNKEL (reference sequence). Trimming shortened V by 2 bases and J by 8 bases, and 15 bases separated the two germline ends.

The chain carries TRBV12-3 or TRBV12-4 and TRBJ2-7; possibly TRBD1 for D (6 bases). The end of the DNA fits TRBJ2-5 better, so the J call may be wrong. The CDR3 totals 16 residues. CDR3 residues: CASRNDPTGAGKTQYF. The CDR3 DNA reads as TGTGCCAGCAGGAATGACCCGACAGGCGCCGGGAAGACCCAGTACTTC.

This clonotype was detected a few times. The junction departs from germline at one end; a sequencing error may be responsible. The chain is built from TRBV6-1 and TRBJ1-5; D is undetermined. Germline V gene sequence: CDR1 MNHNS, CDR2 SASEGT. The CDR3 runs 16 residues. The DNA of the CDR3 is TGTGCCAGCACCGACCTGGGGTGGGGTCGCAACCAGCCCCAGCATTTT. The encoded protein is CASTDLGWGRNQPQHF.